A selection of T cell receptor beta chains follows, all from one sample in a study of T cells in Graves' hyperthyroidism and ophthalmopathy. TCRdb ran MiXCR on the multiplex PCR reads and lists one entry per CDR3 protein. The table records about 640,000 distinct CDR3 sequences, less than 25% of them present only once. Sequenced sample: blood. The source is a young man with Graves' ophthalmopathy. Both conserved end residues are part of each CDR3. Fields, in order: clone size, D gene, V gene, J gene, CDR3 length, CDR3 protein, CDR3 DNA. A D gene is named only where the DNA matches it firmly. Clone sizes are given selectively: once, few, many, or a class where the clone is expanded.

clone_size: many
d_call: NA
v_call: TRBV28
j_call: TRBJ1-1
cdr3_length: 15
cdr3_aa: CASSSGATGNTEAFF
cdr3_nt: TGTGCCAGCAGTTCAGGGGCGACTGGGAACACTGAAGCTTTCTTT

clone_size: many
d_call: TRBD2
v_call: TRBV28
j_call: TRBJ2-7
cdr3_length: 17
cdr3_aa: CASSSPGLAGRPYEQYF
cdr3_nt: TGTGCCAGCAGTTCCCCGGGACTAGCGGGGAGGCCCTACGAGCAGTACTTC

clone_size: few
d_call: TRBD2
v_call: TRBV5-1
j_call: TRBJ2-1
cdr3_length: 14
cdr3_aa: CASGLAGGPNEQFF
cdr3_nt: TGCGCCAGCGGACTAGCGGGAGGTCCCAATGAGCAGTTCTTC

clone_size: NA
d_call: TRBD2
v_call: TRBV27
j_call: TRBJ2-2
cdr3_length: 13
cdr3_aa: CASTSGSFGELFF
cdr3_nt: TGTGCCAGCACTAGCGGGAGTTTCGGGGAGCTGTTTTTT

clone_size: NA
d_call: NA
v_call: TRBV30
j_call: TRBJ1-6
cdr3_length: 15
cdr3_aa: CAWSRKSSYNSPLHF
cdr3_nt: TGTGCCTGGAGTCGCAAGAGCTCCTATAATTCACCCCTCCACTTT

clone_size: NA
d_call: TRBD1
v_call: TRBV24-1
j_call: TRBJ2-3
cdr3_length: 16
cdr3_aa: CATSDPRDRATDTQYF
cdr3_nt: TGTGCCACCAGTGACCCCCGGGACAGAGCCACAGATACGCAGTATTTT

clone_size: NA
d_call: NA
v_call: TRBV24-1
j_call: TRBJ2-1
cdr3_length: 11
cdr3_aa: CATSDFDEQFF
cdr3_nt: TGTGCCACCAGTGATTTCGATGAGCAGTTCTTC

clone_size: NA
d_call: NA
v_call: TRBV7-8
j_call: TRBJ2-2
cdr3_length: 14
cdr3_aa: CATLLGGWTGELFF
cdr3_nt: TGTGCCACATTATTGGGGGGATGGACCGGGGAGCTGTTTTTT

clone_size: few
d_call: TRBD2
v_call: TRBV20-1
j_call: TRBJ2-3
cdr3_length: 13
cdr3_aa: CSATLAAADTQYF
cdr3_nt: TGCAGTGCTACCCTAGCGGCGGCAGATACGCAGTATTTT

clone_size: many
d_call: NA
v_call: TRBV20-1
j_call: TRBJ2-7
cdr3_length: 15
cdr3_aa: CSARDIADSPYEQYF
cdr3_nt: TGCAGTGCTAGAGACATAGCGGATTCTCCCTACGAGCAGTACTTC

clone_size: NA
d_call: NA
v_call: TRBV2
j_call: TRBJ1-1
cdr3_length: 10
cdr3_aa: CASGRGEAFF
cdr3_nt: TGTGCCAGCGGGAGGGGTGAAGCTTTCTTT

clone_size: NA
d_call: NA
v_call: TRBV5-4
j_call: TRBJ2-6
cdr3_length: 15
cdr3_aa: CASSSLFSGANVLTF
cdr3_nt: TGTGCCAGCAGCTCCCTTTTCTCTGGGGCCAACGTCCTGACTTTC